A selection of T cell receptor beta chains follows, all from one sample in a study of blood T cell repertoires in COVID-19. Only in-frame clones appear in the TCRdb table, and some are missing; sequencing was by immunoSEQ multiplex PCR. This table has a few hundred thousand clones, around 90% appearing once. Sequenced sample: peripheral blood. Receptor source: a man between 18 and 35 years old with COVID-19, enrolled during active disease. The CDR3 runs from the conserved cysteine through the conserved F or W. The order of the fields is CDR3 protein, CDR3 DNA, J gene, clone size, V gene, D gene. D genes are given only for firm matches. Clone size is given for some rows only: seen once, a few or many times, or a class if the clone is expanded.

CDR3aa: CASSVGMSLTYEQYF
CDR3nt: TGTGCCAGCAGCGTAGGAATGAGTCTAACCTACGAGCAGTACTTC
j_gene: TRBJ2-7
abundance: NA
v_gene: TRBV9
d_gene: NA

CDR3aa: CASSPTAGLDFYEQYF
CDR3nt: TGTGCCAGCAGTCCCACCGCGGGACTAGATTTTTACGAGCAGTACTTC
j_gene: TRBJ2-7
abundance: NA
v_gene: TRBV27
d_gene: TRBD2

CDR3aa: CASGNGVAQYF
CDR3nt: TGTGCTAGTGGGAACGGGGTTGCCCAGTACTTC
j_gene: TRBJ2-5
abundance: NA
v_gene: TRBV12-5
d_gene: NA

CDR3aa: CASIRDQPQHF
CDR3nt: TGTGCCAGCATACGCGATCAGCCCCAGCATTTT
j_gene: TRBJ1-5
abundance: NA
v_gene: TRBV25-1
d_gene: NA

CDR3aa: CASSARDRGPLGGYTF
CDR3nt: TGTGCCAGTAGTGCGCGGGACAGGGGTCCTCTGGGTGGCTACACCTTC
j_gene: TRBJ1-2
abundance: NA
v_gene: TRBV19
d_gene: TRBD1

CDR3aa: CATSARGSGANVLTF
CDR3nt: TGTGCCACCAGTGCTCGCGGATCTGGGGCCAACGTCCTGACTTTC
j_gene: TRBJ2-6
abundance: NA
v_gene: TRBV24-1
d_gene: NA

CDR3aa: CASSLAPSGGRETQYF
CDR3nt: TGTGCCAGCAGCTTAGCCCCTAGCGGGGGGCGTGAGACCCAGTACTTC
j_gene: TRBJ2-5
abundance: NA
v_gene: TRBV7-8
d_gene: TRBD2

CDR3aa: CASGLSYEQYF
CDR3nt: TGTGCCAGCGGCCTCAGCTACGAGCAGTACTTC
j_gene: TRBJ2-7
abundance: NA
v_gene: TRBV27
d_gene: NA

CDR3aa: CASIEPRTSGRASYNEQFF
CDR3nt: TGTGCCAGCATCGAACCGAGGACTAGCGGGAGGGCCTCCTACAATGAGCAGTTCTTC
j_gene: TRBJ2-1
abundance: NA
v_gene: TRBV7-9
d_gene: TRBD2

CDR3aa: CASSRMGQGDKNIQYF
CDR3nt: TGTGCCAGCAGCCGCATGGGACAGGGGGATAAAAACATTCAGTACTTC
j_gene: TRBJ2-4
abundance: NA
v_gene: TRBV27
d_gene: TRBD1

CDR3aa: CASSSILAGIYNEQFF
CDR3nt: TGTGCCAGCAGCTCAATCCTAGCGGGAATATACAATGAGCAGTTCTTC
j_gene: TRBJ2-1
abundance: once
v_gene: TRBV13
d_gene: TRBD2

CDR3aa: CASSIETFEQFF
CDR3nt: TGTGCCAGTAGTATAGAGACATTTGAGCAGTTCTTC
j_gene: TRBJ2-1
abundance: NA
v_gene: TRBV19
d_gene: NA

CDR3aa: CASSLRLAGVSRHTGELFF
CDR3nt: TGTGCCAGCAGCTTGCGGCTAGCGGGAGTGAGTCGGCACACCGGGGAGCTGTTTTTT
j_gene: TRBJ2-2
abundance: NA
v_gene: TRBV5-4
d_gene: TRBD2

CDR3aa: CASSFSLAGLGSYNEQFF
CDR3nt: TGCGCCAGCAGCTTCAGTCTAGCGGGATTAGGATCCTACAATGAGCAGTTCTTC
j_gene: TRBJ2-1
abundance: once
v_gene: TRBV5-1
d_gene: TRBD2

CDR3aa: CASSYSKQPKNIQYF
CDR3nt: TGTGCCAGCAGTTACTCGAAACAGCCAAAAAACATTCAGTACTTC
j_gene: TRBJ2-4
abundance: NA
v_gene: TRBV6-5
d_gene: NA

CDR3aa: CASSLGPQGSSYEQYF
CDR3nt: TGCGCCAGCAGCTTGGGGCCGCAGGGTAGCTCCTACGAGCAGTACTTC
j_gene: TRBJ2-7
abundance: NA
v_gene: TRBV5-1
d_gene: NA

CDR3aa: CASSLRDSSYEQYF
CDR3nt: TGTGCCAGCAGCTTGAGGGACAGCTCCTACGAGCAGTACTTC
j_gene: TRBJ2-7
abundance: once
v_gene: TRBV5-5
d_gene: TRBD1

CDR3aa: CASSLDGSSYEQYF
CDR3nt: TGTGCCAGCAGCCTCGACGGGAGCTCCTACGAGCAGTACTTC
j_gene: TRBJ2-7
abundance: NA
v_gene: TRBV7-9
d_gene: NA

CDR3aa: CASSQNRGEGRDTQYF
CDR3nt: TGCGCCAGCAGCCAAAATAGGGGGGAGGGCAGAGATACGCAGTATTTT
j_gene: TRBJ2-3
abundance: NA
v_gene: TRBV4-1
d_gene: NA

CDR3aa: CASSALAGYNEQFF
CDR3nt: TGTGCCAGCAGCGCGTTAGCGGGCTACAATGAGCAGTTCTTC
j_gene: TRBJ2-1
abundance: once
v_gene: TRBV7-2
d_gene: TRBD2

CDR3aa: CASSQGTLADYNEQFF
CDR3nt: TGTGCCAGCAGCCAAGGTACACTAGCGGATTACAATGAGCAGTTCTTC
j_gene: TRBJ2-1
abundance: NA
v_gene: TRBV14
d_gene: TRBD2

CDR3aa: CASSETSVYNEQFF
CDR3nt: TGTGCCAGCAGCGAGACATCTGTATACAATGAGCAGTTCTTC
j_gene: TRBJ2-1
abundance: once
v_gene: TRBV7-2
d_gene: NA

CDR3aa: CASSLVPSSGQNIQYF
CDR3nt: TGTGCCAGCAGCTTAGTCCCCAGTAGCGGCCAAAACATTCAGTACTTC
j_gene: TRBJ2-4
abundance: NA
v_gene: TRBV11-2
d_gene: NA

CDR3aa: CASSRRQSPAKLFF
CDR3nt: TGTGCCAGCTCGCGAAGACAGAGCCCCGCAAAACTGTTTTTT
j_gene: TRBJ1-4
abundance: NA
v_gene: TRBV18
d_gene: NA

CDR3aa: CASSSEPSNNEQFF
CDR3nt: TGTGCCAGCAGCTCCGAACCTAGCAACAATGAGCAGTTCTTC
j_gene: TRBJ2-1
abundance: NA
v_gene: TRBV7-2
d_gene: NA

CDR3aa: CASSVGTSGGHTQYF
CDR3nt: TGTGCCAGCAGCGTGGGGACTAGCGGGGGCCATACGCAGTATTTT
j_gene: TRBJ2-3
abundance: NA
v_gene: TRBV9
d_gene: TRBD2

CDR3aa: CASSQSPGPNRYEQYF
CDR3nt: TGTGCCAGCAGCCAATCCCCGGGCCCCAACAGGTACGAGCAGTACTTC
j_gene: TRBJ2-7
abundance: NA
v_gene: TRBV3-1/TRBV3-2
d_gene: NA